This T cell receptor (beta chain) appears in the sequencing data of a study of T cell repertoires in cytomegalovirus infection (dated by TCRdb to between 2019 and 2020). In terms of the full investigation: Donor HLA type was relevant to the analysis, because carriage of CMV infection together with the matching HLA type was indicated by public TCR beta signatures. Points the paper makes about the study in general: The ex vivo response was dominated by HLA-C-restricted CMV-specific TCR beta clonotypes, which also provided the single most frequent clonotype in two of eight donors. In both this cohort and an independent roughly 350-donor cohort, the cumulative frequency of public TCR beta family members distinguished carriers of CMV infection plus the relevant HLA type.

This clonotype appeared a single time. It has no known antigen specificity. Qualities for individual bases were not recorded, and no much larger clone is one base off. Just one read gives weak support. CDR1 SGHDT and CDR2 YYEEEE were looked up in the germline V gene. The CDR3, from cysteine to phenylalanine, totals 16 residues. Only the CDR3 portion is preserved as DNA: 48 bases, with reading frame beginning at the first base. V drops 3 bases and J drops 4 bases, leaving 19 bases in between. The instrument given in TCRdb is Illumina HiSeq 1500. TCRdb passed the public sequencing reads through fastp at Q25 and MiXCR, retaining productive beta sequences. Identical CDR3 protein sequences are pooled into one entry, listed with their most common genes and DNA. This sample holds 200,000 to 300,000 distinct CDR3 sequences; around 12% were observed only once. The ten largest clones add up to 1.6% of the sample.

This receptor was taken from a human donor in good health (CMV status not recorded). Some clones in this sample may be carry-over from other donors' samples. Here the chain combines TRBV5-6 and TRBJ1-1; no D segment can be confidently identified. The sequencing sample was made of PBMCs. The bases are TGTGCCAGCAGCTCTGACGTCGGGCGGCCCACCACTGAAGCTTTCTTT. Its protein product is CASSSDVGRPTTEAFF.